These T cell receptor beta chains were read from a single sample in a study of shared clonotypes between healthy human individuals. Assay used: immunoSEQ multiplex PCR; TCRdb lists only in-frame clones, some missing. The sample records approximately 530,000 clones, 90% to 97% being singletons. The sequencing sample was made of naive CD4+ T cells sorted from blood. Receptors were obtained from a young woman in good health. Each CDR3 is given with its conserved first and last residue. Fields, in order: J gene, V gene, clone size, D gene, CDR3 protein, CDR3 DNA. The D gene is left open where the match is weak. For some rows the clone size is stated as once, few or many, or as a class when expanded; others skip it.

J gene: TRBJ2-1
V gene: TRBV7-7
clone size: -
D gene: -
CDR3 protein: CASSRSPVAEQFF
CDR3 DNA: TGTGCCAGCAGCCGGAGCCCCGTCGCCGAGCAGTTCTTC

J gene: TRBJ1-1
V gene: TRBV29-1
clone size: -
D gene: -
CDR3 protein: CSVGPPHSEAFF
CDR3 DNA: TGCAGCGTCGGACCCCCGCACTCTGAAGCTTTCTTT

J gene: TRBJ2-1
V gene: TRBV9
clone size: -
D gene: -
CDR3 protein: CASSVEGNSYNEQFF
CDR3 DNA: TGTGCCAGCAGCGTAGAGGGCAATTCCTACAATGAGCAGTTCTTC

J gene: TRBJ2-3
V gene: TRBV29-1
clone size: -
D gene: TRBD1
CDR3 protein: CSVGPKTRYRTGESTDTQYF
CDR3 DNA: TGCAGCGTTGGTCCTAAAACACGTTATCGGACAGGGGAGAGCACAGATACGCAGTATTTT

J gene: TRBJ2-7
V gene: TRBV28
clone size: -
D gene: -
CDR3 protein: CASSLDYEQYF
CDR3 DNA: TGTGCCAGCAGTTTGGACTACGAGCAGTACTTC

J gene: TRBJ2-1
V gene: TRBV25-1
clone size: -
D gene: TRBD2
CDR3 protein: CASSDAGTSDNEQFF
CDR3 DNA: TGTGCCAGCAGTGACGCCGGGACTAGCGACAATGAGCAGTTCTTC

J gene: TRBJ2-5
V gene: TRBV4-1
clone size: -
D gene: TRBD2
CDR3 protein: CASSQSGTTTVVTQYF
CDR3 DNA: TGCGCCAGCAGCCAAAGCGGGACTACAACGGTTGTGACCCAGTACTTC

J gene: TRBJ2-1
V gene: TRBV19
clone size: -
D gene: TRBD2
CDR3 protein: CASSRLAGGLNEQFF
CDR3 DNA: TGTGCCAGTAGCAGACTAGCCGGGGGTTTGAATGAGCAGTTCTTC

J gene: TRBJ2-4
V gene: TRBV28
clone size: -
D gene: TRBD1
CDR3 protein: CASSTRGQAKNIQYF
CDR3 DNA: TGTGCCAGCAGCACCAGGGGGCAAGCCAAAAACATTCAGTACTTC

J gene: TRBJ1-5
V gene: TRBV28
clone size: -
D gene: -
CDR3 protein: CASAPYRVWGQPQHF
CDR3 DNA: TGTGCCAGCGCTCCCTACAGGGTATGGGGGCAGCCCCAGCATTTT

J gene: TRBJ2-3
V gene: TRBV7-2
clone size: -
D gene: TRBD2
CDR3 protein: CASSLGAGEADTQYF
CDR3 DNA: TGTGCCAGCAGCTTAGGAGCGGGAGAGGCAGATACGCAGTATTTT

J gene: TRBJ2-5
V gene: TRBV11-1
clone size: -
D gene: -
CDR3 protein: CASSLSGTQETQYF
CDR3 DNA: TGTGCCAGCAGCTTAAGCGGGACACAAGAGACCCAGTACTTC

J gene: TRBJ2-5
V gene: TRBV2
clone size: -
D gene: -
CDR3 protein: CASSEAGTQYF
CDR3 DNA: TGTGCCAGCAGTGAAGCGGGGACCCAGTACTTC

J gene: TRBJ1-4
V gene: TRBV6-6
clone size: once
D gene: -
CDR3 protein: CASRRQSVEKLFF
CDR3 DNA: TGTGCCAGCAGACGACAGTCCGTTGAAAAACTGTTTTTT

J gene: TRBJ1-5
V gene: TRBV28
clone size: -
D gene: -
CDR3 protein: CASSSDQPQHF
CDR3 DNA: TGTGCCAGCAGTTCAGATCAGCCCCAGCATTTT

J gene: TRBJ2-7
V gene: TRBV5-5
clone size: -
D gene: -
CDR3 protein: CASSLSPSPSSYEQYF
CDR3 DNA: TGTGCCAGCAGCTTGTCCCCTAGCCCAAGCTCCTACGAGCAGTACTTC

J gene: TRBJ1-1
V gene: TRBV5-1
clone size: -
D gene: -
CDR3 protein: CASDFSGPGTEAFF
CDR3 DNA: TGCGCCAGCGATTTTTCCGGGCCGGGGACTGAAGCTTTCTTT

J gene: TRBJ2-4
V gene: TRBV29-1
clone size: -
D gene: TRBD2
CDR3 protein: CSASGDYQNIQYF
CDR3 DNA: TGCAGCGCCTCGGGGGACTACCAAAACATTCAGTACTTC

J gene: TRBJ1-4
V gene: TRBV5-1
clone size: -
D gene: -
CDR3 protein: CASRKWEGVTNEKLFF
CDR3 DNA: TGCGCCAGCAGAAAATGGGAGGGGGTAACTAATGAAAAACTGTTTTTT

J gene: TRBJ2-3
V gene: TRBV2
clone size: -
D gene: -
CDR3 protein: CASLGKGTDTQYF
CDR3 DNA: TGTGCCAGCTTAGGCAAGGGCACAGATACGCAGTATTTT

J gene: TRBJ2-7
V gene: TRBV18
clone size: -
D gene: TRBD2
CDR3 protein: CASSRIAGGEGEQYF
CDR3 DNA: TGTGCCAGCTCACGCATAGCGGGAGGGGAGGGCGAGCAGTACTTC

J gene: TRBJ2-2
V gene: TRBV19
clone size: -
D gene: TRBD1
CDR3 protein: CASSRGQGSPGELFF
CDR3 DNA: TGTGCCAGTAGTAGAGGACAGGGTTCCCCCGGGGAGCTGTTTTTT

J gene: TRBJ1-5
V gene: TRBV6-1
clone size: once
D gene: -
CDR3 protein: CASSESGISNQPQHF
CDR3 DNA: TGTGCCAGCAGTGAGTCCGGTATCAGCAATCAGCCCCAGCATTTT

J gene: TRBJ1-4
V gene: TRBV4-2
clone size: -
D gene: -
CDR3 protein: CASSDPRALEKLFF
CDR3 DNA: TGTGCCAGCAGCGACCCACGTGCGTTGGAAAAACTGTTTTTT

J gene: TRBJ1-2
V gene: TRBV6-5
clone size: -
D gene: -
CDR3 protein: CASRYRPDTNYGYTF
CDR3 DNA: TGTGCCAGCCGATATCGGCCAGACACTAACTATGGCTACACCTTC

J gene: TRBJ1-4
V gene: TRBV7-6
clone size: -
D gene: -
CDR3 protein: CASSLVERTNEKLFF
CDR3 DNA: TGTGCCAGCAGCTTAGTAGAAAGGACTAATGAAAAACTGTTTTTT

J gene: TRBJ1-3
V gene: TRBV10-3
clone size: -
D gene: -
CDR3 protein: CASRVSGNTIYF
CDR3 DNA: TGTGCCAGCAGGGTCTCTGGAAACACCATATATTTT

J gene: TRBJ1-1
V gene: TRBV9
clone size: -
D gene: -
CDR3 protein: CASSVTGTGGGQAFF
CDR3 DNA: TGTGCCAGCAGCGTAACCGGTACGGGGGGAGGACAAGCTTTCTTT

J gene: TRBJ1-1
V gene: TRBV2
clone size: -
D gene: TRBD1
CDR3 protein: CASSDQGAGNTEAFF
CDR3 DNA: TGTGCCAGCAGTGACCAGGGGGCCGGGAACACTGAAGCTTTCTTT

J gene: TRBJ2-7
V gene: TRBV12-2
clone size: -
D gene: -
CDR3 protein: CASRPLSPYEQYF
CDR3 DNA: TGTGCAAGTCGCCCCCTCTCCCCCTACGAGCAGTACTTC

J gene: TRBJ1-1
V gene: TRBV18
clone size: -
D gene: -
CDR3 protein: CASSADRNTEAFF
CDR3 DNA: TGTGCCAGCTCCGCGGACAGGAACACTGAAGCTTTCTTT

J gene: TRBJ2-2
V gene: TRBV2
clone size: -
D gene: TRBD2
CDR3 protein: CASRAGGPGELFF
CDR3 DNA: TGTGCCAGCAGGGCGGGAGGGCCCGGGGAGCTGTTTTTT

J gene: TRBJ1-6
V gene: TRBV6-5
clone size: -
D gene: TRBD1
CDR3 protein: CASSRTGGNSPLHF
CDR3 DNA: TGTGCCAGCAGTAGGACAGGGGGGAATTCACCCCTCCACTTT

J gene: TRBJ2-5
V gene: TRBV19
clone size: -
D gene: TRBD1
CDR3 protein: CASSPGTGGGRQETQYF
CDR3 DNA: TGTGCCAGTTCACCCGGGACAGGGGGTGGCCGCCAAGAGACCCAGTACTTC

J gene: TRBJ2-1
V gene: TRBV4-2
clone size: -
D gene: TRBD2
CDR3 protein: CASSQGSLAGGPDEQFF
CDR3 DNA: TGTGCCAGCAGCCAAGGGAGTCTAGCGGGAGGGCCGGATGAGCAGTTCTTC

J gene: TRBJ2-3
V gene: TRBV4-1
clone size: -
D gene: -
CDR3 protein: CASSQAQLGTDTQYF
CDR3 DNA: TGCGCCAGCAGCCAAGCCCAGTTGGGCACAGATACGCAGTATTTT

J gene: TRBJ1-4
V gene: TRBV28
clone size: -
D gene: -
CDR3 protein: CASSGGTPREKLFF
CDR3 DNA: TGTGCCAGCAGTGGCGGGACCCCGAGGGAAAAACTGTTTTTT

J gene: TRBJ2-5
V gene: TRBV18
clone size: -
D gene: -
CDR3 protein: CASSPRDGQVGGAEETQYF
CDR3 DNA: TGTGCCAGCTCACCCAGGGACGGGCAAGTGGGGGGAGCCGAAGAGACCCAGTACTTC

J gene: TRBJ1-2
V gene: TRBV18
clone size: -
D gene: TRBD1
CDR3 protein: CASSPHRGEGYTF
CDR3 DNA: TGTGCCAGCTCACCCCACAGGGGAGAGGGCTACACCTTC

J gene: TRBJ2-5
V gene: TRBV7-6
clone size: -
D gene: -
CDR3 protein: CASSSTSETQYF
CDR3 DNA: TGTGCCAGCAGCTCGACCTCAGAGACCCAGTACTTC

J gene: TRBJ2-1
V gene: TRBV29-1
clone size: -
D gene: TRBD2
CDR3 protein: CSVGGSGPSNEQFF
CDR3 DNA: TGCAGCGTTGGGGGTAGCGGGCCCTCCAATGAGCAGTTCTTC

J gene: TRBJ2-7
V gene: TRBV10-3
clone size: -
D gene: -
CDR3 protein: CAISARGLLAYEQYF
CDR3 DNA: TGTGCCATCAGTGCAAGGGGTCTACTTGCCTACGAGCAGTACTTC